One and the same sample provided the 29 T cell receptor beta chains below, sequenced in a study of OX40 agonist ivuxolimab in advanced cancers. Sequencing used immunoSEQ multiplex PCR; TCRdb keeps in-frame clones, though not all of them. The table records about 89,000 clones, 93% of them present only once. The sample here was CD4+ or CD8+ T cells sorted from blood, taken in a trial of the OX40 agonist ivuxolimab. These receptors were collected from an adult with an advanced solid tumor such as melanoma, head and neck, liver or kidney cancer.

V gene TRBV4-3 combines with J gene TRBJ2-1; possible D gene TRBD2, 5 bases. CDR3 length equals 19 residues. Germline CDR1 is LGHNA and CDR2 is YSLEER. V was pared by 0 bases and J by 5 bases, with 23 bases between. The chain's CDR3 is CASSQDAVSEGRADNEQFF. As DNA, the CDR3 is TGCGCCAGCAGCCAAGATGCCGTCTCTGAGGGTCGCGCGGACAATGAGCAGTTCTTC.

The V call is TRBV9, the J call TRBJ2-5; TRBD1 agrees at 7 bases. CDR3 length: 13 amino acids. Germline CDR1 reads SGDLS; CDR2 reads YYNGEE. V lost 3 bases and J lost 3; bases outside the gene matches: 2. CDR3 DNA: TGTGCCAGCAGCGCGGGGACAGAAGAGACCCAGTACTTC. Protein sequence: CASSAGTEETQYF.

The DNA of the CDR3 is TGTGCCAGCAGCCCCGCAGATACGCAGTATTTT. Its protein is CASSPADTQYF. This chain joins TRBV7-2 and TRBJ2-3; no definite D call. The CDR3 loop spans 11 amino acids. Germline loops: CDR1 SGHTA, CDR2 FQGNSA. Trimming took 5 bases from V and 4 from J, leaving 4 bases between them.

This rearrangement joins TRBV6-6 to TRBJ2-5; 12 bases fit TRBD2. The CDR3 loop spans 14 amino acids. V dropped 8 bases and J dropped 2; count of bases not matched to a gene: 3. CDR1 is MNHNY, CDR2 SVGAGI, per germline (reference sequence). The CDR3 reads CASGLAGQQETQYF. In DNA form, the CDR3 reads TGTGCCAGCGGACTAGCGGGGCAACAAGAGACCCAGTACTTC.

The chain links TRBV6-5 to TRBJ2-7; 7 bases are a match to TRBD1. The CDR3 is 15 residues long. In germline, CDR1 is MNHEY, CDR2 SVGAGI. J was trimmed by 0 bases and V by 4 bases; bases with no gene match: 6. CDR3 sequence: CASSSPGQSSYEQYF. The DNA for the CDR3 is TGTGCCAGCAGTTCACCGGGACAGAGCTCCTACGAGCAGTACTTC.

This chain uses TRBV4-3 with TRBJ1-5; a possible D gene is TRBD1 (5 bases). This CDR3 contains 14 residues. V was cut by 0 bases and J by 5 bases, with 8 bases left in between. The germline gives CDR1 LGHNA, CDR2 YSLEER. In nucleotides, the CDR3 is TGCGCCAGCAGCCAAGAGGTAGGGGATCAGCCCCAGCATTTT. Protein sequence: CASSQEVGDQPQHF.

A single count supports this clone. The chain recombines TRBV4-1 with TRBJ1-2; no definite D call. The V gene's germline CDR1 is MGHRA and CDR2 YSYEKL. V lost 4 bases and J lost 4, with 10 bases in between. This CDR3 comprises 13 residues. Here the CDR3 DNA reads TGCGCCAGCAGCCCGGTTGGCGGCTATGGCTACACCTTC. Amino acid sequence: CASSPVGGYGYTF.

The chain has TRBV11-3 and TRBJ2-3; 11 bases agree with TRBD2. Per germline, CDR1 SGHNT and CDR2 YENEEA. The CDR3 runs to 15 residues. V gave up 4 bases and J gave up 5 bases; unmatched junction bases: 5. The CDR3 loop is CASSYVAGGRDTQYF. CDR3 DNA: TGTGCCAGCAGCTACGTAGCGGGAGGGCGAGATACGCAGTATTTT.

CDR3 bases: TGTGCCAGCAGTTTCTTCGGAGGGACTGAAGCTTTCTTT. Its protein product is CASSFFGGTEAFF. The chain recombines TRBV28 with TRBJ1-1; no clear D gene. The CDR3 is 13 residues long. Per the germline V gene, CDR1 is MDHEN and CDR2 is SYDVKM. Trimming stripped 3 bases from V and 5 bases from J, with 10 bases between.

The rearrangement joins TRBV20-1 to TRBJ1-2; D gene uncertain. Germline lookup yields CDR1 DFQATT and CDR2 SNEGSKA (reference sequence). The CDR3 extends over 10 amino acids. The V end was cut by 3 bases, the J end by 6 bases, with 5 bases between. The CDR3 DNA sequence: TGCAGTGCTAGGGCCAATGGCTACACCTTC. This sequence encodes CSARANGYTF.

The chain couples TRBV6-5 to TRBJ1-4; D uncertain. The V end lost 5 bases, the J end lost 1 base, and 11 bases lay between the germline ends. The germline CDR1 and CDR2 sequences are MNHEY and SVGAGI. The CDR3 has 15 residues. In DNA form, the CDR3 reads TGTGCCAGCAGTACGTACAGAAGAACTAATGAAAAACTGTTTTTT. It is translated as CASSTYRRTNEKLFF.

The gene calls are TRBV28 and TRBJ1-6; D gene unclear. The V gene lost 8 bases and the J gene lost 1 base, with 6 bases spanning the gap. The CDR3 contains 13 residues. The germline CDR1 and CDR2 sequences are MDHEN and SYDVKM. This CDR3 reads CASRTSYNSPLHF. The CDR3 nucleotides are TGTGCCAGCCGTACTTCCTATAATTCACCCCTCCACTTT.

V usage is TRBV28 and J usage is TRBJ1-5; tentative D call: TRBD1 (6 bases). V was cut by 0 bases and J by 10 bases, with 19 bases left in between. Per germline, CDR1 MDHEN and CDR2 SYDVKM. There are 16 residues in the CDR3. Written as DNA, the CDR3 is TGTGCCAGCAGTTTATGGACGAGAGACAGGCGCTTCCCCCAGCATTTT. It encodes CASSLWTRDRRFPQHF.

The chain links TRBV9 to TRBJ2-7, with D perhaps matching TRBD1 or TRBD2 (6 bases each). V lost 7 bases, J lost 7 bases, and 12 bases lay in between. This CDR3 region has 11 residues. The germline gives CDR1 SGDLS, CDR2 YYNGEE. The CDR3 region is CASGGPGEQYF. Written as DNA, the CDR3 is TGTGCCAGCGGGGGGCCGGGAGAGCAGTACTTC.

J is TRBJ2-4 and V is TRBV19, with 8 nucleotides matching TRBD2. The CDR3 length is 16 residues. The junction had 6 bases not matched to a gene; V was cut back by 3 bases and J by 2 bases. CDR1 and CDR2 from the germline V gene are LNHDA and SQIVND (reference sequence). This chain's CDR3 is CASSIRGGLTKNIQYF. In nucleotides, the CDR3 is TGTGCCAGTAGTATCCGCGGGGGGCTCACCAAAAACATTCAGTACTTC. The complete variable domain, with remaining parts taken from reference TRBV19 and TRBJ2-4, reads DGGITQSPKYLFRKEGQNVTLSCEQNLNHDAMYWYRQDPGQGLRLIYYSQIVNDFQKGDIAEGYSVSREKKESFPLTVTSAQKNPTAFYLCASSIRGGLTKNIQYFGAGTRLSVL.

The chain is built from TRBV7-9 and TRBJ2-7; the D gene is possibly TRBD1 (5 bases). The CDR3 totals 14 residues. Per the germline V gene, CDR1 is SEHNR and CDR2 is FQNEAQ (reference sequence). Trimming pared 5 bases from V and 3 bases from J, leaving 14 bases between. The CDR3 DNA reads TGTGCCAGCAGCCTCCCAGGGTTTGGCTACGAGCAGTACTTC. This translates into CASSLPGFGYEQYF.

The chain is built from TRBV9 and TRBJ2-1, with D possibly being TRBD2 (6 bases). CDR3 length: 16 residues. Between the trimmed V and J ends, which lost 0 bases and 2 bases, there was a span of 12 bases. CDR1 is SGDLS and CDR2 is YYNGEE in the germline V gene. The CDR3 spells CASSVGVADAYNEQFF. As DNA, the CDR3 is TGTGCCAGCAGCGTAGGGGTAGCGGACGCCTACAATGAGCAGTTCTTC.

V usage is TRBV18 and J usage is TRBJ2-1, with D possibly being TRBD1 or TRBD2 (6 bases each). V lost 2 bases and J 7 bases, leaving 12 bases between the germline ends. Per the germline V gene, CDR1 is KGHSH and CDR2 is LQKENI. The CDR3 extends over 14 amino acids. CDR3 bases: TGTGCCAGCTCACCAGGATGGGGGGCGAATGAGCAGTTCTTC. It codes for CASSPGWGANEQFF.

The rearrangement joins TRBV7-2 to TRBJ1-3, with 7 bases fitting TRBD1. Unmatched junction bases numbered 13, after V lost 5 bases and J lost 0 bases. CDR1 is SGHTA and CDR2 is FQGNSA in the germline V gene. This CDR3 is 18 amino acids long. The chain's CDR3 is CASSQRRGQVSSGNTIYF. The CDR3, as DNA: TGTGCCAGCAGCCAAAGAAGGGGGCAGGTCAGCTCTGGAAACACCATATATTTT. Drawing the rest from reference TRBV7-2 and TRBJ1-3, the complete variable domain is GAGVSQSPSNKVTEKGKDVELRCDPISGHTALYWYRQSLGQGLEFLIYFQGNSAPDKSGLPSDRFSAERTGGSVSTLTIQRTQQEDSAVYLCASSQRRGQVSSGNTIYFGEGSWLTVV.

The V gene is TRBV14, the J gene TRBJ1-5; D unresolved. Germline values: CDR1 SGHDN, CDR2 FVKESK. The V gene lost 2 bases and the J gene lost 3 bases, with 2 bases spanning the gap. The CDR3 consists of 12 residues. CDR3 amino acids: CASSQTNQPQHF. The CDR3 region has the DNA TGTGCCAGCAGCCAAACCAATCAGCCCCAGCATTTT.

V gene TRBV12-5 combines with J gene TRBJ1-2; D is possibly TRBD1 (5 bases). Germline assignment: CDR1 LGHNT and CDR2 FRNRAP. This CDR3 spans 15 amino acids. Trimming stripped 2 bases from V and 4 bases from J, with 14 bases between. CDR3 nucleotides: TGTGCTAGTGGTTTGCTGCTCGGGGGTACCTATGGCTACACCTTC. Protein: CASGLLLGGTYGYTF.

V and J are TRBV28 and TRBJ1-6; D gene uncertain. This CDR3 spans 13 amino acids. CDR1 is MDHEN and CDR2 is SYDVKM in the germline V gene. Trimming cost V 1 base and J 10 bases, with 8 bases left between them. The CDR3 reads CASSLFHESPLHF. The CDR3, as DNA: TGTGCCAGCAGTTTATTCCACGAGTCACCCCTCCACTTT.

The rearrangement links TRBV20-1 to TRBJ1-2; tentative D call: TRBD1 (5 bases). This CDR3 spans 11 amino acids. V was pared by 7 bases and J by 6 bases, with 12 bases between. Germline V lookup: CDR1 DFQATT, CDR2 SNEGSKA (reference sequence). The CDR3 protein is CSGLGGDGYTF. The CDR3 DNA reads as TGCAGTGGTCTCGGGGGAGATGGCTACACCTTC.

V is TRBV6-6 and J is TRBJ1-6; D possibly corresponds to TRBD1 (6 bases). The CDR3 spans 14 residues. V gave up 4 bases and J gave up 10 bases, with 14 bases separating them. Per the germline V gene, CDR1 is MNHNY and CDR2 is SVGAGI (reference sequence). Here the CDR3 reads CASSLQGGESPLHF. DNA for the CDR3: TGTGCCAGCAGTTTACAGGGAGGGGAATCACCCCTCCACTTT.

The rearrangement joins TRBV2 to TRBJ1-3; D remains unclear. The CDR3 totals 14 residues. The V and J ends lost 8 bases and 0 bases respectively, with 11 bases between them. The germline gives CDR1 SNHLY, CDR2 FYNNEI. The CDR3 protein is CASLLRLSGNTIYF. CDR3 nucleotide sequence: TGTGCCAGCCTATTACGCCTCTCTGGAAACACCATATATTTT.

This chain links TRBV2 with TRBJ1-2; weak D call: TRBD1 (5 bases). Germline CDR1 is SNHLY and CDR2 is FYNNEI. This CDR3 comprises 13 residues. V lost 6 bases, J lost 4 bases, and 12 bases lay in between. The CDR3 loop reads CASSRQGSYGYTF. Here the CDR3 DNA reads TGTGCCAGCAGCCGTCAGGGCTCCTATGGCTACACCTTC.

This chain connects TRBV18 to TRBJ2-5; D unresolved. The CDR3 runs 13 residues. Germline CDR1 KGHSH, CDR2 LQKENI. The ends were cut back, 0 bases at V and 3 bases at J, with 5 bases in the middle. CDR3 residues: CASSPPIEETQYF. The CDR3 DNA reads as TGTGCCAGCTCACCACCAATAGAAGAGACCCAGTACTTC. The variable domain in full, completed from reference TRBV18 and TRBJ2-5, reads NAGVMQNPRHLVRRRGQEARLRCSPMKGHSHVYWYRQLPEEGLKFMVYLQKENIIDESGMPKERFSAEFPKEGPSILRIQQVVRGDSAAYFCASSPPIEETQYFGPGTRLLVL.

The chain is built from TRBV18 and TRBJ2-1, with D possibly matching TRBD2 (5 bases). Germline CDR1 is KGHSH and CDR2 is LQKENI. Trimming left V 5 bases short and J 5 bases short, with 16 bases between. The CDR3 has 15 residues. Here the CDR3 reads CASSSALTGNNEQFF. In DNA form, the CDR3 reads TGTGCCAGCTCAAGCGCCCTTACCGGGAACAATGAGCAGTTCTTC.

The genes are TRBV5-4 and TRBJ2-3, with D possibly being TRBD1 (5 bases). Trimming shortened V by 0 bases and J by 4 bases, and 9 bases separated the two germline ends. The CDR3 has 14 amino acids. Germline CDR1 is SGHNT and CDR2 is YYREEE (reference sequence). The CDR3: CASSLVRDADTQYF. CDR3 DNA sequence: TGTGCCAGCAGCTTGGTCAGGGATGCAGATACGCAGTATTTT.